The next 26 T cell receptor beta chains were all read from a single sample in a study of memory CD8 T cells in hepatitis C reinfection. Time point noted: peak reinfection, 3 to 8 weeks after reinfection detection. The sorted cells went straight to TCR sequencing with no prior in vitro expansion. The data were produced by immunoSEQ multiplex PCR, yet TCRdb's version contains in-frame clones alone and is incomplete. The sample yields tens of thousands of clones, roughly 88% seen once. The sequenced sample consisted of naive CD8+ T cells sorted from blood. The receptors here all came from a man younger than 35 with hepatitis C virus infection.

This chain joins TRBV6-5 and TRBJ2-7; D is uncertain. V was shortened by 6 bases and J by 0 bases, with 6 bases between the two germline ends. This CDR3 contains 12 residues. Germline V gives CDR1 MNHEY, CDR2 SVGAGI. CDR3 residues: CASREFSYEQYF. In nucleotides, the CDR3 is TGTGCCAGCAGGGAGTTCTCCTACGAGCAGTACTTC.

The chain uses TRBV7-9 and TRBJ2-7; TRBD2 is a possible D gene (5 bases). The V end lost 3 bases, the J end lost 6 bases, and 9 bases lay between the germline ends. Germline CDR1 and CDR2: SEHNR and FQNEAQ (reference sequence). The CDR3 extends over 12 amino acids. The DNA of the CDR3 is TGTGCCAGCAGCTTGGGAGAAAGCGAGCAGTACTTC. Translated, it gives CASSLGESEQYF.

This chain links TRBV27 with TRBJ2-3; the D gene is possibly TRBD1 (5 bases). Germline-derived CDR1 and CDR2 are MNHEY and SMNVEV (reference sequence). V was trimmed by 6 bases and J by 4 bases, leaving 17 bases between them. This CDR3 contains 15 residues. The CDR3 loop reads CASRLIIGASDTQYF. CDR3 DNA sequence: TGTGCCAGCAGGCTTATCATAGGGGCCTCAGATACGCAGTATTTT.

Here the CDR3 reads CASSLDRAGNTIYF. As DNA, the CDR3 is TGTGCCAGCTCCCTCGACAGGGCAGGAAACACCATATATTTT. The rearrangement joins TRBV7-8 to TRBJ1-3; 7 bases line up with TRBD1. The V gene end was trimmed by 8 bases and the J gene end by 4 bases; junction bases not matched to a gene: 8. The CDR3 consists of 14 residues. The germline V gene has CDR1 SGHVS and CDR2 FQNEAQ. The variable domain in full, with the rest retrieved from reference TRBV7-8 and TRBJ1-3, is GAGVSQSPRYKVAKRGQDVALRCDPISGHVSLFWYQQALGQGPEFLTYFQNEAQLDKSGLPSDRFFAERPEGSVSTLKIQRTQQEDSAVYLCASSLDRAGNTIYFGEGSWLTVV.

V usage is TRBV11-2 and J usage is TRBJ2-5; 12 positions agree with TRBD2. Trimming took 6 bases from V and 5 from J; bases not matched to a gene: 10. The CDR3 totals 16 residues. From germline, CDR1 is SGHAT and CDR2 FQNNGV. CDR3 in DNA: TGTGCCAGCAGTTTCCTAGCGGGGGGGCCTTTCGAGACCCAGTACTTC. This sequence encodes CASSFLAGGPFETQYF.

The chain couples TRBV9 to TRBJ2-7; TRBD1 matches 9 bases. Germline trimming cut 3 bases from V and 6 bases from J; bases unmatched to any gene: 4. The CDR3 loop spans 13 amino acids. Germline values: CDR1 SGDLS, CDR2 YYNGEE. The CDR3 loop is CASSATTGGEQYF. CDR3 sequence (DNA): TGTGCCAGCAGCGCCACGACAGGGGGCGAGCAGTACTTC. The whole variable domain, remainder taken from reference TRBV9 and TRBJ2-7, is DSGVTQTPKHLITATGQRVTLRCSPRSGDLSVYWYQQSLDQGLQFLIQYYNGEERAKGNILERFSAQQFPDLHSELNLSSLELGDSALYFCASSATTGGEQYFGPGTRLTVT.

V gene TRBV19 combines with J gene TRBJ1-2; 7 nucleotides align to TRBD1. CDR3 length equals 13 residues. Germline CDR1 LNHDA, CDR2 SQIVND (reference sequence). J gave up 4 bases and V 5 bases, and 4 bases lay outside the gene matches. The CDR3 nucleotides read TGTGCCAGTAGTTACAGGGGTACCTATGGCTACACCTTC. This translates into CASSYRGTYGYTF.

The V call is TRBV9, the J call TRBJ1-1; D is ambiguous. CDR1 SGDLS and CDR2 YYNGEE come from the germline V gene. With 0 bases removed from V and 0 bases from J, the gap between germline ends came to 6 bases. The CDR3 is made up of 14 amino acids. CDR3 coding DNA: TGTGCCAGCAGCGTAGCAGATCTGAACACTGAAGCTTTCTTT. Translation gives CASSVADLNTEAFF. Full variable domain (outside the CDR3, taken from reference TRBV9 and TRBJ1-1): DSGVTQTPKHLITATGQRVTLRCSPRSGDLSVYWYQQSLDQGLQFLIQYYNGEERAKGNILERFSAQQFPDLHSELNLSSLELGDSALYFCASSVADLNTEAFFGQGTRLTVV.

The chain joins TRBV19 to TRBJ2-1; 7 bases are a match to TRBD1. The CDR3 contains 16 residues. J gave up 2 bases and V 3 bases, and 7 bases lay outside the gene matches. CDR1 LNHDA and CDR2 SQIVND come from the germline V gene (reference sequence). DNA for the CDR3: TGTGCCAGTAGTATGGGGACAGCAGGTCCCTACAATGAGCAGTTCTTC. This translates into CASSMGTAGPYNEQFF.

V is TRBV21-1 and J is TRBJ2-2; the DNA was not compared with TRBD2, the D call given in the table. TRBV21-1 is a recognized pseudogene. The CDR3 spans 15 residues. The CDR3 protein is CARTGSPGNTGELFF. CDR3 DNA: TGTGCCAGGACCGGGTCTCCCGGGAACACCGGGGAGCTGTTTTTT.

The chain's CDR3 is CASSFGQNTEAFF. The CDR3 bases are TGTGCCAGCAGCTTCGGACAGAACACTGAAGCTTTCTTT. The gene calls are TRBV5-4 and TRBJ1-1; D perhaps matches TRBD1 (5 bases). The germline V gene has CDR1 SGHNT and CDR2 YYREEE (reference sequence). The CDR3 is 13 residues long. The V end lost 2 bases, the J end lost 1 base, and 6 bases lay between the germline ends.

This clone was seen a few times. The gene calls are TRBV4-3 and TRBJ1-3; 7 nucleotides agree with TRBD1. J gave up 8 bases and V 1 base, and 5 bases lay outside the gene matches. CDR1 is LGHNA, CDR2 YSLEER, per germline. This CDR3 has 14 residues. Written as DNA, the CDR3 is TGCGCCAGCAGCCAAGTAAGGGACAGTGACACCATATATTTT. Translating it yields CASSQVRDSDTIYF.

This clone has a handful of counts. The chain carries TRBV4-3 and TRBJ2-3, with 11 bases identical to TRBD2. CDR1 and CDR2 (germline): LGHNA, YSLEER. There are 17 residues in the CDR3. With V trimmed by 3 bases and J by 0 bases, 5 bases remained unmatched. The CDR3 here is CASSQTSGAYSTDTQYF. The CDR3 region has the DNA TGCGCCAGCAGCCAGACTAGCGGGGCATATAGCACAGATACGCAGTATTTT.

CDR3 DNA: TGTGCCACCAGCACGACTAGCGGGAGGGCAGATGAGCAGTTCTTC. It translates to CATSTTSGRADEQFF. This chain uses TRBV15 with TRBJ2-1; 14 nucleotides line up with TRBD2. V shed 4 bases, J shed 8 bases, and the junction held 4 bases outside the gene matches. The CDR3 consists of 15 residues. CDR1 and CDR2 from the germline V gene are LNHNV and YYDKDF (reference sequence). Using reference TRBV15 and TRBJ2-1 for the parts outside the CDR3, the full variable domain is DAMVIQNPRYQVTQFGKPVTLSCSQTLNHNVMYWYQQKSSQAPKLLFHYYDKDFNNEADTPDNFQSRRPNTSFCFLDIRSPGLGDTAMYLCATSTTSGRADEQFFGPGTRLTVL.

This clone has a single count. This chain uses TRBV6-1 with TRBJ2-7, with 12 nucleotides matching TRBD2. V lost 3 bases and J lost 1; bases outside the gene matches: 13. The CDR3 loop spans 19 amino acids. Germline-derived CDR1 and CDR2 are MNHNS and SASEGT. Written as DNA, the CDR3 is TGTGCCAGCAGTGAGCCCTCCGGGACTAGCGGGCTCATGTCCTACGAGCAGTACTTC. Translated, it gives CASSEPSGTSGLMSYEQYF.

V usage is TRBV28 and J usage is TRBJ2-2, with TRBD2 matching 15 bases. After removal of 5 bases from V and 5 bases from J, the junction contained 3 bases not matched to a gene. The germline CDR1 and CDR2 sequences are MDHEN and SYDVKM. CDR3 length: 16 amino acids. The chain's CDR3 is CASSAGTSGRTGELFF. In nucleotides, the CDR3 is TGTGCCAGCAGTGCCGGGACTAGCGGGAGGACCGGGGAGCTGTTTTTT.

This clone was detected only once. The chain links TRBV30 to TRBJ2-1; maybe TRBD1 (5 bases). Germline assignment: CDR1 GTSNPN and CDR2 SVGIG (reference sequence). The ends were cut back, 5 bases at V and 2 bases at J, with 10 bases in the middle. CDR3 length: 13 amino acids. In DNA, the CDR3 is TGTGCCTGGGCCCCGACAGCCTACAATGAGCAGTTCTTC. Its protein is CAWAPTAYNEQFF.

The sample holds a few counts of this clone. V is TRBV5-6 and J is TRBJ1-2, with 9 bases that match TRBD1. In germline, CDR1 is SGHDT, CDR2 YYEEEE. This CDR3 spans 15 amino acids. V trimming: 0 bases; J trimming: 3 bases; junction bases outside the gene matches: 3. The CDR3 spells CASSLEGTGYYGYTF. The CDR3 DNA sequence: TGTGCCAGCAGCTTGGAAGGGACAGGGTACTATGGCTACACCTTC.

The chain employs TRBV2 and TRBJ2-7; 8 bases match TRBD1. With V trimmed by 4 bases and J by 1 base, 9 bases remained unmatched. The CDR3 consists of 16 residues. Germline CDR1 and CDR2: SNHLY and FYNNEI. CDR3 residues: CASSGGGDRSSYEQYF. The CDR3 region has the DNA TGTGCCAGCAGTGGGGGCGGGGACAGGTCTTCCTACGAGCAGTACTTC.

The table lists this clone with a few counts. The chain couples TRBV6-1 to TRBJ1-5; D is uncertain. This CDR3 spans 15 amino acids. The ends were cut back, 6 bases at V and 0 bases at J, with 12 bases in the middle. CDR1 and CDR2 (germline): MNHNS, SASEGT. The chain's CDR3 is CASRGDPYSNQPQHF. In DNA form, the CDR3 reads TGTGCCAGCAGGGGAGATCCTTATAGCAATCAGCCCCAGCATTTT.

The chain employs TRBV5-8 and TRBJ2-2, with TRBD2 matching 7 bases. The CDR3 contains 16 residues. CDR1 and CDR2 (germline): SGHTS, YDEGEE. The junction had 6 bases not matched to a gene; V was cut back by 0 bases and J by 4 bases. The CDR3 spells CASSLDASGGTGELFF. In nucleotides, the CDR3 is TGTGCCAGCAGCTTGGACGCTAGCGGAGGCACCGGGGAGCTGTTTTTT.

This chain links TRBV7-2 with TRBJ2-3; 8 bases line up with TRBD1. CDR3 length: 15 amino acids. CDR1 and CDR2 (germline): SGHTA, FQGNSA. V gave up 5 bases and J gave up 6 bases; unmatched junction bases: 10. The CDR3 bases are TGTGCCAGCAGCCCGGAGGACAGGGTCGGGGATACGCAGTATTTT. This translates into CASSPEDRVGDTQYF.

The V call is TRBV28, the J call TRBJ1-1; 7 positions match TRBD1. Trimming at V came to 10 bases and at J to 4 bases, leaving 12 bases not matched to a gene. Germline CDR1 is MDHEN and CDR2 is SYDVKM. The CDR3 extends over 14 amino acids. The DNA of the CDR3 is TGTGCCACCCGTCGAGGGGGCTGGGGCACTGAAGCTTTCTTT. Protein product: CATRRGGWGTEAFF. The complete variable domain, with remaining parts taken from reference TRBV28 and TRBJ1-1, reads DVKVTQSSRYLVKRTGEKVFLECVQDMDHENMFWYRQDPGLGLRLIYFSYDVKMKEKGDIPEGYSVSREKKERFSLILESASTNQTSMYLCATRRGGWGTEAFFGQGTRLTVV.

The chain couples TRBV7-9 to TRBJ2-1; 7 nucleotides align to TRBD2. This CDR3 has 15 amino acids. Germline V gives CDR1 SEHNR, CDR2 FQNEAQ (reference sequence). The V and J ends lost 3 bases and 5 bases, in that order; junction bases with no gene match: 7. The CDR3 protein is CASSFLAGEDNEQFF. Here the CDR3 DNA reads TGTGCCAGCAGCTTCCTCGCGGGGGAGGACAATGAGCAGTTCTTC.

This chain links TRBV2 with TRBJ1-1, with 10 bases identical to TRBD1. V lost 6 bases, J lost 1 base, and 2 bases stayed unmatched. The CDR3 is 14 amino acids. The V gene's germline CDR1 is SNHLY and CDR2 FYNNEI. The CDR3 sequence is CASRWTGGNTEAFF. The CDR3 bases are TGTGCCAGCAGGTGGACAGGGGGGAACACTGAAGCTTTCTTT.

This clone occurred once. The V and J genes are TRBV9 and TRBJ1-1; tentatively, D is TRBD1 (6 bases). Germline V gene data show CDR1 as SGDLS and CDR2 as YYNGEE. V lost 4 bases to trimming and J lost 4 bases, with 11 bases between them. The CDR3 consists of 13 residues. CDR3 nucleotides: TGTGCCAGCAGCCCGGGGGGCGGCACTGAAGCTTTCTTT. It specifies CASSPGGGTEAFF.